The next 4 T cell receptor beta chains were all read from a single sample in a study of blood T cell repertoires in COVID-19. Profiling relied on immunoSEQ multiplex PCR, and the TCRdb table lists in-frame clones only, not all of them. This table holds just under 300,000 clones, around nine tenths found once. Input material: peripheral blood. The receptors here all came from a man aged 65 to 79 with acute or convalescent COVID-19.

V usage is TRBV4-1 and J usage is TRBJ2-3, with 8 positions matching TRBD2. The V and J ends lost 2 bases and 1 base, in that order; junction bases with no gene match: 5. The germline CDR1 and CDR2 sequences are MGHRA and YSYEKL. This CDR3 is built from 16 residues. The CDR3 spells CASSQRSGGGTDTQYF. DNA for the CDR3: TGCGCCAGCAGCCAAAGGAGCGGGGGAGGCACAGATACGCAGTATTTT.

The table lists this clone with a few counts. The chain couples TRBV7-9 to TRBJ2-2, with a weak D call TRBD1 (5 bases). The V gene's germline CDR1 is SEHNR and CDR2 FQNEAQ (reference sequence). CDR3 length: 13 amino acids. The V and J ends lost 11 bases and 0 bases respectively, with 10 bases between them. The CDR3 sequence is CAVDRTNTGELFF. DNA of the CDR3: TGTGCCGTAGACAGAACGAACACCGGGGAGCTGTTTTTT. The full variable domain, completed using reference TRBV7-9 and TRBJ2-2, is DTGVSQNPRHKITKRGQNVTFRCDPISEHNRLYWYRQTLGQGPEFLTYFQNEAQLEKSRLLSDRFSAERPKGSFSTLEIQRTEQGDSAMYLCAVDRTNTGELFFGEGSRLTVL.

This chain joins TRBV2 and TRBJ1-4, with TRBD1 identical over 7 bases. The CDR3 contains 15 residues. The junction had 9 bases not matched to a gene; V was cut back by 5 bases and J by 6 bases. Per germline, CDR1 SNHLY and CDR2 FYNNEI. This CDR3 is CASSYDRANYEKLFF. As DNA, the CDR3 is TGTGCCAGCAGTTATGACAGGGCGAACTATGAAAAACTGTTTTTT.

The chain joins TRBV5-3 to TRBJ1-1; D perhaps matches TRBD1 (5 bases). TRBV5-3 is filed as an ORF, its function uncertain. The CDR3 extends over 16 amino acids. Trimming pared 8 bases from V and 1 base from J, leaving 21 bases between. The CDR3 DNA sequence: TGTGCCAGGAGCAAGACGGACATCTGGGGGAACACTGAAGCTTTCTTT. Amino acid sequence: CARSKTDIWGNTEAFF.